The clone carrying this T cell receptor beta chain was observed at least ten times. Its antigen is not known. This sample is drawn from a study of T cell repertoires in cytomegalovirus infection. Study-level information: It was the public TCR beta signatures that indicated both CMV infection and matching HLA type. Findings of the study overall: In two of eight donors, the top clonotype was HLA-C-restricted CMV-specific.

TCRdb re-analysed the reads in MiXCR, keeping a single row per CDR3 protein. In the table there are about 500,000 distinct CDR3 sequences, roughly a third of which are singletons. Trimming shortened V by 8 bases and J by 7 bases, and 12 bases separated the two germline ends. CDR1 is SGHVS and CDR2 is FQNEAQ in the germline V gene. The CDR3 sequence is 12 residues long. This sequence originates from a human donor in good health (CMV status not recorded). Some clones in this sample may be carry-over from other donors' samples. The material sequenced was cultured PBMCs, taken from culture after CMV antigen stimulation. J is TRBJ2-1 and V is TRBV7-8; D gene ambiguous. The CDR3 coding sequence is TGTGCCAGCGCAGCTTCTCAAAATGAGCAGTTCTTC. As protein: CASAASQNEQFF.